Below, 16 T cell receptor beta chains from the same sample are listed, as sequenced in a study of blood T cells in healthy people across ages. A second PCR of roughly 6 to 12 cycles used a sample-barcoded 5' primer and a J-beta primer mix. In TCRdb, the 5' RACE reads were re-called with MiXCR into one record per CDR3 protein. The data show approximately 800,000 distinct CDR3 sequences, with just under 25% seen just once and 3% to 4.5% held by the top ten. The same specimen was also included in a second study, on T cells of mothers and their children.

Source material: blood. These TCRs come from a boy aged 5-17 years in good health.

There are a few counts of this clonotype. V and J are TRBV6-1 and TRBJ2-7; D may be TRBD1 (6 bases). In germline, CDR1 is MNHNS, CDR2 SASEGT. The CDR3 is 16 amino acids. The V gene lost 4 bases and the J gene lost 2 bases, with 18 bases spanning the gap. This CDR3 is CASSGISTGVPYEQYF. In nucleotides, the CDR3 is TGTGCCAGCAGTGGAATCTCGACAGGAGTCCCCTACGAGCAGTACTTC.

The gene calls are TRBV20-1 and TRBJ2-1; 13 bases are shared with TRBD2. Germline trimming cut 0 bases from V and 10 bases from J; bases unmatched to any gene: 9. CDR1 and CDR2 from the germline V gene are DFQATT and SNEGSKA (reference sequence). The CDR3 spans 16 residues. DNA for the CDR3: TGCAGTGCTAGAGATGGATGGACTAGCGGGAGTGGAGAGCAGTTCTTC. It is translated as CSARDGWTSGSGEQFF.

This clonotype was seen only a few times. The genes are TRBV9 and TRBJ2-1; TRBD2 matches at 7 bases. Per germline, CDR1 SGDLS and CDR2 YYNGEE. The CDR3 length is 15 residues. Trimming at V came to 4 bases and at J to 4 bases, leaving 8 bases not matched to a gene. CDR3 in DNA: TGTGCCAGCAGCCCCCGGGGAGGGCAATACAATGAGCAGTTCTTC. Amino acids: CASSPRGGQYNEQFF.

The chain uses TRBV5-1 and TRBJ2-7, with 8 bases lining up with TRBD1. V trimming: 4 bases; J trimming: 2 bases; junction bases outside the gene matches: 8. The CDR3 sequence is 15 residues long. The germline V gene encodes CDR1 SGHRS and CDR2 YFSETQ. The CDR3 DNA follows: TGCGCCAGCAGCAAATACAGGGGGGAGCCCTACGAGCAGTACTTC. Translating gives CASSKYRGEPYEQYF.

This clonotype has only a few counts. V is TRBV7-8 and J is TRBJ1-5; 7 bases match TRBD1. The CDR3 length is 14 residues. CDR1 and CDR2 (germline): SGHVS, FQNEAQ. The junction had 4 bases not matched to a gene; V was cut back by 2 bases and J by 6 bases. The chain's CDR3 is CASSLRQGGQPQHF. The CDR3 nucleotides read TGTGCCAGCAGCTTAAGACAGGGCGGTCAGCCCCAGCATTTT.

CDR3 bases: TGTGCCAGCAGTCCGACAACCACAGGGGGCGCGCAGCCCCAGCATTTT. Translation gives CASSPTTTGGAQPQHF. This chain joins TRBV6-5 and TRBJ1-5; 9 bases line up with TRBD1. In germline, CDR1 is MNHEY, CDR2 SVGAGI. The CDR3 length is 16 residues. Trimming cost V 5 bases and J 7 bases; bases outside gene matches: 12.

This clonotype was seen a handful of times. V usage is TRBV21-1 and J usage is TRBJ2-2; the table calls TRBD1, which could not be checked here. TRBV21-1 is a listed pseudogene. The CDR3 is 20 amino acids. CDR3 DNA: TGTGCCAGCAGCAAAGATGTGGGCGGACAGCTCATATCGAACACCGGGGAGCTGTTTTTT. Amino acid sequence: CASSKDVGGQLISNTGELFF.

This chain connects TRBV27 to TRBJ1-4, with a tentative D call TRBD1 (6 bases). In germline, CDR1 is MNHEY, CDR2 SMNVEV (reference sequence). This CDR3 comprises 16 residues. Trimming removed 7 bases at V and 4 bases at J, with 19 bases between. CDR3 sequence reads: CASTPQGYQNNEKLFF. CDR3 bases: TGTGCCAGCACCCCACAGGGTTATCAGAATAATGAAAAACTGTTTTTT. The full variable domain, with the rest looked up from reference TRBV27 and TRBJ1-4, is EAQVTQNPRYLITVTGKKLTVTCSQNMNHEYMSWYRQDPGLGLRQIYYSMNVEVTDKGDVPEGYKVSRKEKRNFPLILESPSPNQTSLYFCASTPQGYQNNEKLFFGSGTQLSVL.

The chain joins TRBV27 to TRBJ2-1; TRBD2 agrees at 9 bases. The germline V gene encodes CDR1 MNHEY and CDR2 SMNVEV (reference sequence). With 6 bases clipped from V and 1 base from J, the junction kept 13 bases outside the gene matches. The CDR3 length is 18 residues. Here the CDR3 DNA reads TGTGCCAGCAGCTCCCTTTTGGGCGGGAGGGTATCCTACAATGAGCAGTTCTTC. It codes for CASSSLLGGRVSYNEQFF.

In this sample, this clonotype turned up a few times. V usage is TRBV7-9 and J usage is TRBJ2-5; D uncertain. The CDR3 runs to 14 residues. Trimming pared 4 bases from V and 1 base from J, leaving 10 bases between. CDR1 SEHNR and CDR2 FQNEAQ come from the germline V gene (reference sequence). In DNA, the CDR3 is TGTGCCAGCAGCTCCGGGCCATCCCAAGAGACCCAGTACTTC. This codes for CASSSGPSQETQYF.

This clonotype was seen only a few times. The genes are TRBV6-1 and TRBJ2-1, with 15 bases fitting TRBD2. CDR3 length: 19 residues. Trimming cost V 5 bases and J 7 bases; bases outside gene matches: 15. Germline V gene sequence: CDR1 MNHNS, CDR2 SASEGT. CDR3 coding DNA: TGTGCCAGCAGTCCTGCGCCGGGACTAGCGGGAGGAGCGGGGAATGAGCAGTTCTTC. Protein: CASSPAPGLAGGAGNEQFF.

This chain connects TRBV4-3 to TRBJ2-2, with TRBD2 as a possible D gene (5 bases). The V end lost 3 bases, the J end lost 7 bases, and 15 bases lay between the germline ends. There are 15 residues in the CDR3. The V gene's germline CDR1 is LGHNA and CDR2 YSLEER. CDR3 bases: TGCGCCAGCAGCCAGATATCTGCCCGGGACGGGGAGCTGTTTTTT. Its translation is CASSQISARDGELFF.

This clonotype was counted a few times. The gene calls are TRBV27 and TRBJ1-1; no clear D. Trimming pared 3 bases from V and 4 bases from J, leaving 9 bases between. Germline V gene sequence: CDR1 MNHEY, CDR2 SMNVEV (reference sequence). The CDR3 runs to 13 residues. The CDR3 DNA reads TGTGCCAGCAGTTTCGGGGTGGCCACTGAAGCTTTCTTT. Amino acid sequence: CASSFGVATEAFF.

The rearrangement uses TRBV7-9 and TRBJ2-3; TRBD1 matches 11 bases. The germline CDR1 and CDR2 sequences are SEHNR and FQNEAQ (reference sequence). Trimming took 6 bases from V and 6 from J; bases not matched to a gene: 11. This CDR3 has 16 amino acids. The CDR3, as DNA: TGTGCCAGCAGACCCTCAGGACAGGGGGCAGGGGATACGCAGTATTTT. Translated: CASRPSGQGAGDTQYF.

This clonotype has only a few counts. V usage is TRBV30 and J usage is TRBJ2-5; no clear D. V lost 2 bases, J lost 7 bases, and 8 bases lay in between. This CDR3 region has 11 residues. In germline, CDR1 is GTSNPN, CDR2 SVGIG (reference sequence). The CDR3 region has the DNA TGTGCCTGGAGTTCGGGTGGGACCCAGTACTTC. Translation gives CAWSSGGTQYF.

This clonotype turned up a few times. The V and J genes are TRBV6-2 or TRBV6-3 and TRBJ1-5, with TRBD1 identical over 7 bases. This CDR3 has 13 residues. J was trimmed by 3 bases and V by 6 bases; bases with no gene match: 2. The germline V gene encodes CDR1 MNHEY and CDR2 SVGEGT. The chain's CDR3 is CASRQGPNQPQHF. CDR3 coding DNA: TGTGCCAGCAGACAGGGGCCCAATCAGCCCCAGCATTTT.